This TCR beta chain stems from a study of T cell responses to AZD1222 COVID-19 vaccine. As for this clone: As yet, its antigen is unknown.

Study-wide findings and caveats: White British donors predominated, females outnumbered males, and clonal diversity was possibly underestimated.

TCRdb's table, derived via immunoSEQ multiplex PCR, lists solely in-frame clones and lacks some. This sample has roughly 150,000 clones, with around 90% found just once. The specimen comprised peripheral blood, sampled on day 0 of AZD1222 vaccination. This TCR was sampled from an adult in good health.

As DNA, the CDR3 is TGTGCCAGCTCACCGATGGACAGGTGGGGAACTTATGGCTACACCTTC. Amino acids: CASSPMDRWGTYGYTF. The rearrangement joins TRBV18 to TRBJ1-2; 7 bases are a match to TRBD1. The V segment lost 3 bases and the J segment 5 bases; nucleotides outside the gene matches: 12. This CDR3 spans 16 amino acids. The germline gives CDR1 KGHSH, CDR2 LQKENI.